What follows are 5 T cell receptor beta chains derived from one specimen sequenced in a study of Graves' ophthalmopathy and Graves' hyperthyroidism. For repertoire sequencing, the TCR beta CDR3 regions were amplified from RNA transcripts. The first-round RT-PCR employed HTBI primers together with the Qiagen OneStep RT-PCR kit. A multiplex PCR was then performed as the second round. TCRdb reanalysed the multiplex PCR reads using MiXCR and keeps one entry per CDR3 protein. The repertoire has under 60,000 distinct CDR3 sequences, roughly 47% of them found once; the top ten carry roughly 4.7%. The sequencing input was peripheral blood. These receptors all stem from an adult woman with Graves' ophthalmopathy.

The V call is TRBV20-1, the J call TRBJ2-1; a weak D match, TRBD1 (5 bases). Trimming shortened V by 0 bases and J by 7 bases, and 13 bases separated the two germline ends. The CDR3 contains 14 residues. The germline V gene encodes CDR1 DFQATT and CDR2 SNEGSKA (reference sequence). CDR3 sequence: CSARDRQRMNEQFF. The DNA of the CDR3 is TGCAGTGCTAGAGATCGACAGAGGATGAATGAGCAGTTCTTC.

This clonotype was seen many times. The chain combines TRBV29-1 with TRBJ2-7; 8 nucleotides match TRBD1. Germline values: CDR1 SQVTM, CDR2 ANQGSEA. The CDR3 spans 13 residues. V lost 2 bases, J lost 4 bases, and 4 bases stayed unmatched. The CDR3 region has the DNA TGCAGCGTTGAAAGCAGGGGGCCGTACGAGCAGTACTTC. This translates into CSVESRGPYEQYF.

The J gene is TRBJ1-2, the V gene TRBV12-3 or TRBV12-4; D gene ambiguous. The germline V and J ends were trimmed by 7 bases and 7 bases, with 16 bases remaining between them. The CDR3 extends over 13 amino acids. In nucleotides, the CDR3 is TGTGCCAGCAAGAATATGGAGGGAGCTGGCTACACCTTC. Encoded protein: CASKNMEGAGYTF.

The chain combines TRBV10-3 with TRBJ2-2; no reliable D call. The V gene's germline CDR1 is ENHRY and CDR2 SYGVKD. There are 16 residues in the CDR3. Trimming cost V 2 bases and J 7 bases, with 17 bases left between them. CDR3 region: CAISERRGSGDGELFF. CDR3 coding DNA: TGTGCCATCAGTGAGCGTCGCGGCTCTGGGGACGGGGAGCTGTTTTTT.

Only a few counts were recorded for this clonotype. In this CDR3 the conserved last residue, phenylalanine or tryptophan, is missing, so a read error is likely. It is unclear where the CDR3 begins or ends on the DNA, so no DNA is shown, and the CDR3 is as TCRdb lists it. V is TRBV10-1 and J is TRBJ2-1; TRBD1, the table's D call, was not compared with the DNA. The germline gives CDR1 WNHNN, CDR2 SYGVQD (reference sequence). The CDR3 totals 11 residues, both ends included. The CDR3 sequence is CASSETGQGVL.